A single sample is the source of the 27 T cell receptor beta chains below, sequenced in a study of breast tumors, draining lymph nodes, adjacent tissues. TCRdb reprocessed the multiplex PCR reads via MiXCR and lists one record per CDR3 protein. The sample lists 200,000 or so distinct CDR3 sequences, approximately 30% seen once, with over 4% in the top ten. Axillary draining lymph nodes of breast cancer patients supplied the node samples. Sequencing input: axillary lymph node tissue. Source of these receptors: a female donor with breast cancer. Some clones in this sample may be carry-over from other donors' samples.

The rearrangement joins TRBV2 to TRBJ1-6, with D tentatively TRBD1 (6 bases). The germline gives CDR1 SNHLY, CDR2 FYNNEI. The CDR3 extends over 14 amino acids. Trimming removed 6 bases from V and 10 bases from J, with 16 bases in between. The CDR3 here is CASRGRQGRSPLHF. As DNA, the CDR3 is TGTGCCAGCAGGGGCAGGCAGGGGAGGTCACCCCTCCACTTT.

This rearrangement joins TRBV5-1 to TRBJ1-1, with D perhaps TRBD1 (6 bases). The length of the CDR3 is 15 residues. Per the germline V gene, CDR1 is SGHRS and CDR2 is YFSETQ. Between the trimmed V and J ends, which lost 0 bases and 5 bases, there was a span of 14 bases. CDR3 nucleotides: TGCGCCAGCAGCTTGGTTGCGGGGGCGAAGACTGAAGCTTTCTTT. Encoded protein: CASSLVAGAKTEAFF.

This clonotype was observed at least ten times. The V gene is TRBV5-8, the J gene TRBJ2-1; no reliable D call. Germline assignment: CDR1 SGHTS and CDR2 YDEGEE. This CDR3 is 14 amino acids long. The V end lost 5 bases, the J end lost 8 bases, and 17 bases lay between the germline ends. CDR3 nucleotide sequence: TGTGCCAGCAGACCTCGGACGACCGGCGATGAGCAGTTCTTC. Its protein is CASRPRTTGDEQFF.

This clonotype was recorded at least ten times. The chain recombines TRBV20-1 with TRBJ1-2; D not certain. This CDR3 region has 14 residues. Trimming removed 0 bases at V and 2 bases at J, with 10 bases between. Per the germline V gene, CDR1 is DFQATT and CDR2 is SNEGSKA (reference sequence). CDR3 coding DNA: TGCAGTGCTAGAGATGGGTTAAGGAACTATGGCTACACCTTC. Its translation: CSARDGLRNYGYTF.

The table lists this clonotype with many counts. This chain links TRBV12-3 or TRBV12-4 with TRBJ1-5; the D is unclear. The CDR3 sequence is 13 residues long. V lost 2 bases and J 4 bases, leaving 6 bases between the germline ends. Written as DNA, the CDR3 is TGTGCCAGCAGTTTAAGTCTAAATCAGCCCCAGCATTTT. Amino acids: CASSLSLNQPQHF.

This clonotype has ten or more counts. V usage is TRBV7-2 and J usage is TRBJ2-7; D may be TRBD2 (6 bases). The germline gives CDR1 SGHTA, CDR2 FQGNSA. CDR3 length: 15 residues. The V end lost 5 bases, the J end lost 3 bases, and 17 bases lay between the germline ends. The DNA for the CDR3 is TGTGCCAGCAGCCCCCGAGCGGGCGAGGACTACGAGCAGTACTTC. Protein: CASSPRAGEDYEQYF. The complete variable domain, with remaining parts taken from reference TRBV7-2 and TRBJ2-7, reads GAGVSQSPSNKVTEKGKDVELRCDPISGHTALYWYRQSLGQGLEFLIYFQGNSAPDKSGLPSDRFSAERTGGSVSTLTIQRTQQEDSAVYLCASSPRAGEDYEQYFGPGTRLTVT.

This clonotype was detected a few times. The V call is TRBV6-2 or TRBV6-3, the J call TRBJ2-1; perhaps D is TRBD1 or TRBD2 (5 bases each). The CDR3 loop spans 16 amino acids. V lost 5 bases and J 2 bases, leaving 16 bases between the germline ends. Germline CDR1 MNHEY, CDR2 SVGEGT. The CDR3 nucleotides read TGTGCCAGCAGTCGGGGCCGGGGCACCACCTACAATGAGCAGTTCTTC. Encoded protein: CASSRGRGTTYNEQFF.

The chain has TRBV6-2 or TRBV6-3 and TRBJ1-2, with a tentative D call TRBD1 (6 bases). CDR1 MNHEY and CDR2 SVGEGT come from the germline V gene. Deletions cut 6 bases from V and 6 bases from J, with 20 bases between. The CDR3 has 15 amino acids. The CDR3 spells CASRPGGQGTHGYTF. In DNA form, the CDR3 reads TGTGCCAGCAGACCCGGGGGGCAGGGAACCCATGGCTACACCTTC.

This clonotype was observed many times. The chain carries TRBV7-2 and TRBJ1-4, with D possibly being TRBD1 (6 bases). This CDR3 is built from 14 residues. The germline gives CDR1 SGHTA, CDR2 FQGNSA. V lost 5 bases and J lost 5, with 12 bases in between. The CDR3 region has the DNA TGTGCCAGCAGCCCAAACAGGGCCAATGAAAAACTGTTTTTT. It specifies CASSPNRANEKLFF.

On this clonotype: At one boundary the junction diverges from the germline segment, which might be a read error. The chain has TRBV7-9 and TRBJ1-1; D unclear. The CDR3 has 15 residues. The germline V gene has CDR1 SEHNR and CDR2 FQNEAQ (reference sequence). The CDR3 loop is CAGSPAGGVNTEAFF. The CDR3 coding sequence is TGTGCCGGCAGCCCGGCGGGTGGGGTTAACACTGAAGCTTTCTTT.

V gene TRBV7-2 combines with J gene TRBJ2-5; 13 nucleotides agree with TRBD2. This CDR3 spans 17 amino acids. The V and J ends lost 4 bases and 5 bases, in that order; junction bases with no gene match: 10. Germline lookup yields CDR1 SGHTA and CDR2 FQGNSA. CDR3 nucleotides: TGTGCCAGCAGCTCTCCGGGACTAGCGGGGAGGAGTGAGACCCAGTACTTC. This translates into CASSSPGLAGRSETQYF. Using reference TRBV7-2 and TRBJ2-5 for the parts outside the CDR3, the full variable domain is GAGVSQSPSNKVTEKGKDVELRCDPISGHTALYWYRQSLGQGLEFLIYFQGNSAPDKSGLPSDRFSAERTGGSVSTLTIQRTQQEDSAVYLCASSSPGLAGRSETQYFGPGTRLLVL.

This clonotype was observed at least ten times. The CDR3 reads CASSIRGRSTDTQYF. The CDR3 DNA is TGTGCCAGCAGCATCAGGGGGCGGAGCACAGATACGCAGTATTTT. This rearrangement joins TRBV7-3 to TRBJ2-3, with 8 nucleotides matching TRBD1. Germline V gene lookup returns CDR1 SGHTA and CDR2 FQGTGA. After removal of 5 bases from V and 0 bases from J, the junction contained 4 bases not matched to a gene. The CDR3 is 15 amino acids.

This clonotype has a count of ten or more. The V call is TRBV2, the J call TRBJ2-1; D is unclear. This CDR3 has 15 amino acids. The V gene's germline CDR1 is SNHLY and CDR2 FYNNEI. Trimming removed 4 bases at V and 0 bases at J, with 10 bases between. CDR3 protein: CASSGRQSSYNEQFF. In DNA form, the CDR3 reads TGTGCCAGCAGTGGGCGGCAGAGCTCCTACAATGAGCAGTTCTTC.

This clonotype was counted many times. The rearrangement joins TRBV7-2 to TRBJ2-1, with TRBD1 identical over 12 bases. The germline V gene has CDR1 SGHTA and CDR2 FQGNSA. There are 15 residues in the CDR3. J was trimmed by 7 bases and V by 6 bases; bases with no gene match: 7. The CDR3 spells CASSSRDRGQNEQFF. The CDR3 coding sequence is TGTGCCAGCAGTTCCCGGGACAGGGGGCAGAATGAGCAGTTCTTC.

The rearrangement joins TRBV20-1 to TRBJ1-5; D gene ambiguous. Per the germline V gene, CDR1 is DFQATT and CDR2 is SNEGSKA (reference sequence). The CDR3 totals 15 residues. The V end was cut by 3 bases, the J end by 6 bases, with 18 bases between. The CDR3 nucleotides are TGCAGTGCTAGGGACGGACTAAACTTCACTCAGCCCCAGCATTTT. Its protein product is CSARDGLNFTQPQHF.

This clonotype has ten or more counts. The V call is TRBV25-1, the J call TRBJ2-2; the match to TRBD1 covers 8 bases. J lost 4 bases, V lost 1 base, and 5 bases had no gene match. CDR3 length: 16 residues. CDR1 and CDR2 (germline): MGHDK, SYGVNS. The CDR3 protein is CASSESDRARTGELFF. CDR3 sequence (DNA): TGTGCCAGCAGTGAATCGGACAGGGCCCGCACCGGGGAGCTGTTTTTT.

This chain joins TRBV10-2 and TRBJ1-2; 11 nucleotides match TRBD1. With V trimmed by 7 bases and J by 7 bases, 2 bases remained unmatched. The CDR3 contains 12 residues. CDR1 WSHSY and CDR2 SAAADI come from the germline V gene. The CDR3 loop is CASNGTGGGYTF. The CDR3 region has the DNA TGCGCCAGCAACGGGACAGGGGGTGGCTACACCTTC.

Notes on this clonotype: The conserved closing phenylalanine or tryptophan is absent in this CDR3, likely reflecting a read error. No DNA is shown, since the ends of the CDR3 on it are uncertain; the CDR3 is the one TCRdb lists. The chain employs TRBV10-3 and TRBJ2-1; the table's D call of TRBD2 was not tested on the DNA. The CDR3 adds up to 10 amino acids, both ends counted. Per the germline V gene, CDR1 is ENHRY and CDR2 is SYGVKD. Here the CDR3 reads CAISEGGQGI.

This clonotype was observed many times. The rearrangement links TRBV4-2 to TRBJ2-3; the D gene is possibly TRBD1 (6 bases). The CDR3 contains 17 residues. The V gene's germline CDR1 is LGHNA and CDR2 YNFKEQ. V was shortened by 0 bases and J by 0 bases, with 13 bases between the two germline ends. The CDR3 DNA reads TGTGCCAGCAGCCAAGATCTTAGGACAGCTAGCACAGATACGCAGTATTTT. It encodes CASSQDLRTASTDTQYF.

The chain combines TRBV10-1 with TRBJ2-1, with 16 bases aligning to TRBD2. Germline V gives CDR1 WNHNN, CDR2 SYGVQD (reference sequence). The CDR3 length is 17 residues. The V segment lost 6 bases and the J segment 9 bases; nucleotides outside the gene matches: 11. The DNA of the CDR3 is TGCGCCAGCAGCGACCCGGGACTAGCGGGGGGGCCCGGTGAGCAGTTCTTC. Residues: CASSDPGLAGGPGEQFF.

This clonotype has a count of ten or more. The gene calls are TRBV6-2 or TRBV6-3 and TRBJ2-2; D remains unclear. The CDR3 has 13 amino acids. The germline V gene encodes CDR1 MNHEY and CDR2 SVGEGT. The ends were cut back, 2 bases at V and 9 bases at J, with 10 bases in the middle. The CDR3 DNA follows: TGTGCCAGCAGTTACCTAGGCCGCCGGGAGCTGTTTTTT. Translated: CASSYLGRRELFF.

V is TRBV5-4 and J is TRBJ2-7; 12 bases line up with TRBD1. CDR1 SGHNT and CDR2 YYREEE come from the germline V gene (reference sequence). This CDR3 spans 15 amino acids. Germline trimming cut 4 bases from V and 5 bases from J; bases unmatched to any gene: 7. In DNA, the CDR3 is TGTGCCAGCAGCCCGGGACAGGGGGCCTATCACGAGCAGTACTTC. It is translated as CASSPGQGAYHEQYF.

This clonotype was detected many times. This sequence joins TRBV3-1 and TRBJ2-5, with TRBD2 as a possible D gene (6 bases). Between the trimmed V and J ends, which lost 3 bases and 4 bases, there was a span of 6 bases. This CDR3 has 12 residues. CDR1 and CDR2 (germline): LGHDT, YNNKEL (reference sequence). CDR3 sequence (DNA): TGTGCCAGCAGCCAGGGGGGAGAGACCCAGTACTTC. Amino acids: CASSQGGETQYF.

This clonotype was detected many times. The V gene is TRBV6-5, the J gene TRBJ1-2; possible D gene TRBD1, 6 bases. This CDR3 spans 18 amino acids. The germline V and J ends were trimmed by 0 bases and 0 bases, with 17 bases remaining between them. Germline V gene data show CDR1 as MNHEY and CDR2 as SVGAGI. The DNA for the CDR3 is TGTGCCAGCAGTTACTCAGGGGGTTCCAGGGGACCTAACTATGGCTACACCTTC. Amino acids: CASSYSGGSRGPNYGYTF.

Many counts were recorded for this clonotype. The V and J genes are TRBV19 and TRBJ1-5; possibly TRBD1 for D (5 bases). The V and J ends lost 1 base and 7 bases respectively, with 14 bases between them. This CDR3 spans 15 amino acids. Per germline, CDR1 LNHDA and CDR2 SQIVND (reference sequence). The CDR3 nucleotides read TGTGCCAGTAGTATAGGTGGCAGGGTAGGACAGCCCCAGCATTTT. It codes for CASSIGGRVGQPQHF.

The gene calls are TRBV20-1 and TRBJ2-7; 12 bases are a match to TRBD2. The V and J ends lost 0 bases and 9 bases, in that order; junction bases with no gene match: 3. Germline values: CDR1 DFQATT, CDR2 SNEGSKA (reference sequence). The length of the CDR3 is 13 residues. CDR3 in DNA: TGCAGTGCTAGAGACGTGACTAGCGGGGGGCAGTACTTC. This codes for CSARDVTSGGQYF.

In regard to this clonotype: Germline is not matched at one junction end, which may reflect a read error. The J gene is TRBJ1-3, the V gene TRBV5-1, with unresolved D. This CDR3 has 15 residues. The V gene's germline CDR1 is SGHRS and CDR2 YFSETQ. The DNA for the CDR3 is TGTGCCAGCAGCTTGGCACTCCCCTCTGGAAACACCATATATTTT. Its translation is CASSLALPSGNTIYF.